The clone carrying this T cell receptor (beta chain) was picked up a small number of times. The patients had localized lung adenocarcinoma, a non-small cell subtype. The CDR3 consists of 15 residues. Germline-derived CDR1 and CDR2 are MNHNS and SASEGT. V gave up 2 bases and J gave up 4 bases, with 13 bases separating them. This sample is part of a study of CD4 and CD8 cells across lung adenocarcinoma regions. Each CDR3 protein is one row after TCRdb ran MiXCR on the PCR reads. The sample lists 8,200 or so distinct CDR3 sequences, about three fifths occurring once. The chain is built from TRBV6-1 and TRBJ2-3; D is possibly TRBD2 (6 bases). Sequences were obtained from CD4+ T cells from the center of a lung tumor. The receptor was isolated from a female donor with lung adenocarcinoma. The CD4 and CD8 labels of this study may be unreliable. CDR3 amino acids: CASSEMGGGPDTQYF. The CDR3 DNA reads as TGTGCCAGCAGTGAAATGGGAGGTGGTCCAGATACGCAGTATTTT.